This T cell receptor beta chain appears in the sequencing data of a study of glioma-infiltrating T cells after dendritic cell vaccination. Study summary: Patients received three intradermal dendritic cell vaccine injections at biweekly intervals.

The primer mix had 60 V beta and 13 J beta primers. Profiled with immunoSEQ multiplex PCR; TCRdb holds only in-frame clones, not every one. The table has 30,000 to 40,000 clones, 70% to 85% seen once. This clone is a singleton in its sample. CDR3 length equals 16 residues. After removal of 1 base from V and 4 bases from J, the junction contained 11 bases not matched to a gene. Per the germline V gene, CDR1 is SGHDT and CDR2 is YYEEEE. The source of this sequence is a human donor with glioblastoma. The material was blood, obtained before dendritic cell vaccination. The rearrangement uses TRBV5-6 and TRBJ2-7; 7 bases line up with TRBD1. The CDR3 protein is CASSLRQGVLLYEQYF. The CDR3 region has the DNA TGTGCCAGCAGCTTGAGGCAGGGGGTTTTACTTTACGAGCAGTACTTC.